One and the same sample provided the 8 T cell receptor beta chains below, sequenced in a study of T cell repertoires in cytomegalovirus infection. These receptors are not linked to any known antigen. TCRdb reprocessed the reads with MiXCR, giving one entry per CDR3 protein. The sample lists roughly 800,000 distinct CDR3 sequences, around 29% occurring once. Sequencing used cultured CD8+ T cells from PBMCs, obtained from culture after CMV antigen stimulation. These receptors were obtained from a human donor in good health (CMV status not recorded). Some clones in this sample may be carry-over from other donors' samples.

A single count supports this clonotype. The V call is TRBV5-4, the J call TRBJ2-7; D call uncertain. Deletions cut 0 bases from V and 0 bases from J, with 7 bases between. The germline CDR1 and CDR2 sequences are SGHNT and YYREEE (reference sequence). This CDR3 comprises 14 residues. The CDR3: CASSLDTVSYEQYV. CDR3 DNA: TGTGCCAGCAGCTTGGACACCGTCTCCTACGAGCAGTACGTC.

The V call is TRBV7-8, the J call TRBJ1-5; no firm D call. Germline V lookup: CDR1 SGHVS, CDR2 FQNEAQ. Trimming shortened V by 5 bases and J by 4 bases, and 9 bases separated the two germline ends. The CDR3 spans 13 residues. This chain's CDR3 is CASSVWENQPQHF. CDR3 nucleotide sequence: TGTGCCAGCAGCGTTTGGGAGAATCAGCCCCAGCATTTT.

The V call is TRBV6-2 or TRBV6-3, the J call TRBJ2-1, with TRBD2 as a possible D gene (6 bases). CDR3 length equals 16 residues. Germline lookup yields CDR1 MNHEY and CDR2 SVGEGT. Trimming took off 6 bases at V and 10 bases at J, with 25 bases between the two ends. As DNA, the CDR3 is TGTGCCAGCAGAACGACGGTCGGGGACTCCCCCCTAGAGCAGTTCTTC. Its protein product is CASRTTVGDSPLEQFF.

This clonotype showed up many times. V usage is TRBV7-2 and J usage is TRBJ1-2; weak D call: TRBD1 (6 bases). The CDR3 consists of 13 residues. V dropped 3 bases and J dropped 7 bases, with 12 bases sitting between them. CDR1 is SGHTA, CDR2 FQGNSA, per germline. For the CDR3, the DNA is TGTGCCAGCAGCTTGGAACAGGGCCCTGGCTACACCTTC. Protein sequence: CASSLEQGPGYTF.

In its sample, this clonotype was seen many times. The chain joins TRBV7-9 to TRBJ2-4; either TRBD1 or TRBD2 may fit D (6 bases each). V was cut by 3 bases and J by 8 bases, with 14 bases left in between. CDR1 is SEHNR and CDR2 is FQNEAQ in the germline V gene (reference sequence). The CDR3 has 14 amino acids. DNA of the CDR3: TGTGCCAGCAGCTTTAGGGGGGTTGGAGACATTCAGTACTTC. Translation gives CASSFRGVGDIQYF.

V is TRBV7-9 and J is TRBJ2-1; 8 bases line up with TRBD1. The CDR3 runs 17 residues. With 0 bases clipped from V and 7 bases from J, the junction kept 11 bases outside the gene matches. Germline CDR1 and CDR2: SEHNR and FQNEAQ (reference sequence). CDR3 residues: CASSLAGAGQVRNEQFF. Written as DNA, the CDR3 is TGTGCCAGCAGCTTAGCGGGGGCGGGACAGGTGAGAAATGAGCAGTTCTTC.

The chain employs TRBV27 and TRBJ1-5, with 9 bases matching TRBD1. CDR1 and CDR2 from the germline V gene are MNHEY and SMNVEV (reference sequence). This CDR3 comprises 15 residues. The trim removed 6 bases at V and 8 bases at J, leaving 11 bases unmatched. This CDR3 is CASRANRGPREPQHF. CDR3 bases: TGTGCCAGCAGAGCCAACAGGGGGCCGAGGGAGCCCCAGCATTTT.

This clonotype came up many times. The rearrangement joins TRBV7-2 to TRBJ2-5; 7 bases align to TRBD1. Losses at the gene ends were 0 bases for V and 1 base for J; bases not matched to a gene: 2. The V gene's germline CDR1 is SGHTA and CDR2 FQGNSA. The CDR3 is 15 amino acids. This CDR3 reads CASSLAGTAQETQYF. CDR3 bases: TGTGCCAGCAGCTTAGCCGGGACAGCCCAAGAGACCCAGTACTTC.